The next 18 T cell receptor beta chains were all read from a single sample in a study of cytomegalovirus exposure and HLA in healthy donors. Researchers ran the PCR with 60 Vbeta and 13 Jbeta primers. Sequenced by immunoSEQ multiplex PCR; TCRdb stores in-frame clones only, minus some. The data contain around 170,000 clones, 75% to 90% of them singletons. The sequenced sample was PBMCs. These TCRs come from a man in his forties or fifties in good health and CMV-seropositive.

The chain recombines TRBV28 with TRBJ1-4; D is unclear. Per the germline V gene, CDR1 is MDHEN and CDR2 is SYDVKM. With 6 bases removed from V and 15 bases from J, the gap between germline ends came to 17 bases. The CDR3 contains 12 residues. CDR3 protein: CASSLNQIGMFF. CDR3 in DNA: TGTGCCAGCAGCCTAAACCAAATCGGGATGTTTTTT.

The chain joins TRBV7-8 to TRBJ2-5; 13 bases are a match to TRBD2. Losses at the gene ends were 0 bases for V and 7 bases for J; bases not matched to a gene: 2. The germline V gene has CDR1 SGHVS and CDR2 FQNEAQ. This CDR3 has 15 residues. CDR3 nucleotide sequence: TGTGCCAGCAGCTTAGCGCGACTAGCGGGGGGGACCCAGTACTTC. This translates into CASSLARLAGGTQYF. Filled out from reference TRBV7-8 and TRBJ2-5, the complete variable domain reads GAGVSQSPRYKVAKRGQDVALRCDPISGHVSLFWYQQALGQGPEFLTYFQNEAQLDKSGLPSDRFFAERPEGSVSTLKIQRTQQEDSAVYLCASSLARLAGGTQYFGPGTRLLVL.

The chain uses TRBV6-5 and TRBJ1-2, with D possibly being TRBD1 (6 bases). Per germline, CDR1 MNHEY and CDR2 SVGAGI. The CDR3 contains 13 residues. Trimming shortened V by 6 bases and J by 0 bases, and 8 bases separated the two germline ends. CDR3 nucleotide sequence: TGTGCCAGCAGACAGGGTGCTAACTATGGCTACACCTTC. It yields the protein CASRQGANYGYTF.

This clone has just one count. The chain carries TRBV7-2 and TRBJ2-7; 9 bases agree with TRBD1. The CDR3 extends over 15 amino acids. Germline CDR1 and CDR2: SGHTA and FQGNSA. V shed 0 bases and J 7 bases; nucleotides not matched to a gene: 7. In DNA, the CDR3 is TGTGCCAGCAGCTTAGCCCCCGACAGGGGGTATGAGCAGTACTTC. Residues: CASSLAPDRGYEQYF.

The V call is TRBV7-2, the J call TRBJ1-1, with 7 bases that match TRBD1. Germline CDR1 and CDR2: SGHTA and FQGNSA. Losses at the gene ends were 5 bases for V and 1 base for J; bases not matched to a gene: 4. The CDR3 loop spans 14 amino acids. The CDR3 nucleotides are TGTGCCAGCAGCCCGCGACAGGGGAACACTGAAGCTTTCTTT. Residues: CASSPRQGNTEAFF.

The chain carries TRBV5-1 and TRBJ2-5, with 10 positions matching TRBD2. CDR1 SGHRS and CDR2 YFSETQ come from the germline V gene. V shed 3 bases and J 4 bases; nucleotides not matched to a gene: 9. The CDR3 runs 16 residues. The CDR3 loop is CASSSLTSGVGETQYF. The CDR3 DNA reads as TGCGCCAGCAGCTCCTTAACTAGCGGGGTTGGAGAGACCCAGTACTTC.

The V gene is TRBV18, the J gene TRBJ2-3; 11 bases align to TRBD2. Germline V gene lookup returns CDR1 KGHSH and CDR2 LQKENI. The CDR3 spans 16 residues. V shed 8 bases and J 2 bases; nucleotides not matched to a gene: 9. The CDR3 here is CASTSLAGGTTDTQYF. The CDR3 region has the DNA TGTGCCAGCACCTCTCTAGCGGGGGGCACCACAGATACGCAGTATTTT.

This clone was detected once. The CDR3 sequence is CASSPRRQNTGELFF. For the CDR3, the DNA is TGTGCCAGCTCACCACGGCGGCAGAACACCGGGGAGCTGTTTTTT. The gene calls are TRBV18 and TRBJ2-2; D uncertain. Germline values: CDR1 KGHSH, CDR2 LQKENI. This CDR3 has 15 amino acids. The V end was cut by 1 base, the J end by 1 base, with 7 bases between.

The rearrangement links TRBV5-1 to TRBJ2-7; D not resolved. This CDR3 is built from 11 residues. Between the trimmed V and J ends, which lost 3 bases and 4 bases, there was a span of 5 bases. Germline V lookup: CDR1 SGHRS, CDR2 YFSETQ. Here the CDR3 reads CASSSYYEQYF. The CDR3 region has the DNA TGCGCCAGCAGCTCCTATTACGAGCAGTACTTC.

V is TRBV9 and J is TRBJ1-4; maybe TRBD1 (5 bases). Trimming left V 2 bases short and J 6 bases short, with 14 bases between. CDR3 length: 15 residues. The V gene's germline CDR1 is SGDLS and CDR2 YYNGEE. The CDR3 sequence: CASSVSDSPDEKLFF. For the CDR3, the DNA is TGTGCCAGCAGCGTTTCTGACAGCCCGGATGAAAAACTGTTTTTT. The whole variable domain, filled in from reference TRBV9 and TRBJ1-4, reads DSGVTQTPKHLITATGQRVTLRCSPRSGDLSVYWYQQSLDQGLQFLIQYYNGEERAKGNILERFSAQQFPDLHSELNLSSLELGDSALYFCASSVSDSPDEKLFFGSGTQLSVL.

The chain recombines TRBV4-3 with TRBJ2-3, with 7 bases identical to TRBD2. After removal of 3 bases from V and 4 bases from J, the junction contained 13 bases not matched to a gene. CDR1 and CDR2 (germline): LGHNA, YSLEER. The CDR3 has 17 residues. CDR3 coding DNA: TGCGCCAGCAGCCAGGACACGTCCGGGACTACCTCAGATACGCAGTATTTT. It codes for CASSQDTSGTTSDTQYF.

The J gene is TRBJ1-3, the V gene TRBV4-3; D is unclear. The CDR3 covers 14 residues. Trimming pared 1 base from V and 1 base from J, leaving 5 bases between. Germline assignment: CDR1 LGHNA and CDR2 YSLEER. CDR3 sequence reads: CASSQAGSGNTIYF. In nucleotides, the CDR3 is TGCGCCAGCAGCCAAGCGGGGTCTGGAAACACCATATATTTT.

This chain connects TRBV30 to TRBJ2-2; D unclear. V was clipped by 1 base and J by 8 bases, with 11 bases between them. This CDR3 region has 13 residues. Germline V CDR1 and CDR2: GTSNPN, SVGIG (reference sequence). The CDR3 DNA reads as TGTGCCTGGAGTGCGATCAGCAGGGGGGAGCTGTTTTTT. Translating gives CAWSAISRGELFF.

This chain links TRBV11-3 with TRBJ1-1; no firm D call. The CDR3 sequence is 13 residues long. V was cut by 1 base and J by 5 bases, with 8 bases left in between. The germline V gene encodes CDR1 SGHNT and CDR2 YENEEA. The CDR3 DNA sequence: TGTGCCAGCAGCTTAGGGTACGGGACTGAAGCTTTCTTT. It is translated as CASSLGYGTEAFF.

The V and J genes are TRBV4-2 and TRBJ2-1; the D is unclear. The V gene lost 0 bases and the J gene lost 4 bases, with 7 bases spanning the gap. From germline, CDR1 is LGHNA and CDR2 YNFKEQ. The CDR3 extends over 14 amino acids. For the CDR3, the DNA is TGTGCCAGCAGCCAAGAGGCGGCGTACAATGAGCAGTTCTTC. Translation gives CASSQEAAYNEQFF.

The chain has TRBV18 and TRBJ2-7, with 9 positions matching TRBD2. CDR1 KGHSH and CDR2 LQKENI come from the germline V gene. The CDR3 is 18 residues long. J was trimmed by 5 bases and V by 5 bases; bases with no gene match: 19. CDR3 in amino acids: CASSSLTLGTSKQDEQYF. CDR3 DNA sequence: TGTGCCAGCTCATCTTTAACTTTGGGGACTAGCAAGCAGGACGAGCAGTACTTC.

This rearrangement joins TRBV5-1 to TRBJ1-2; 10 nucleotides agree with TRBD1. The germline gives CDR1 SGHRS, CDR2 YFSETQ. The CDR3 runs to 14 residues. Losses at the gene ends were 4 bases for V and 3 bases for J; bases not matched to a gene: 3. CDR3 in amino acids: CASSRGQGYYGYTF. CDR3 sequence (DNA): TGCGCCAGCAGCAGGGGACAGGGGTACTATGGCTACACCTTC.

The chain links TRBV29-1 to TRBJ2-1; 9 bases match TRBD1. The germline V gene has CDR1 SQVTM and CDR2 ANQGSEA. The V and J ends lost 7 bases and 9 bases, in that order; junction bases with no gene match: 10. The CDR3 is made up of 13 amino acids. The CDR3 reads CSGTGGQGGEQFF. In DNA form, the CDR3 reads TGCAGCGGAACCGGGGGACAGGGCGGTGAGCAGTTCTTC.